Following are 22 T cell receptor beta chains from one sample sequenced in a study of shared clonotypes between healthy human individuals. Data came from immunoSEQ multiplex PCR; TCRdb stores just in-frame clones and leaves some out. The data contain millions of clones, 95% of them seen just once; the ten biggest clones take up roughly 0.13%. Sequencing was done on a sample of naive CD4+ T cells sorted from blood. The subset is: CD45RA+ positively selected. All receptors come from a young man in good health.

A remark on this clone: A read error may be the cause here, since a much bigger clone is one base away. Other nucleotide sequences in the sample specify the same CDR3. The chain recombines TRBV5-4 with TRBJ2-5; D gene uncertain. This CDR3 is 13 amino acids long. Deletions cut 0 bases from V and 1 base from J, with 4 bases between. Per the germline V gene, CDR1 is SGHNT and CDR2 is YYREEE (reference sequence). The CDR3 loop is CASSLGGQETQYF. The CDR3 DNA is TGTGCCAGCAGCTTGGGGGGCCAAGAGACCCAGTACTTC.

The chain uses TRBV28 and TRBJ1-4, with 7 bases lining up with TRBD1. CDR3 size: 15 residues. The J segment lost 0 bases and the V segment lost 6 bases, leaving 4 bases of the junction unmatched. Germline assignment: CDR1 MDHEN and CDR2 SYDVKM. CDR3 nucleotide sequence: TGTGCCAGCAGCCCAGGGGGATCAACTAATGAAAAACTGTTTTTT. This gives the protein CASSPGGSTNEKLFF.

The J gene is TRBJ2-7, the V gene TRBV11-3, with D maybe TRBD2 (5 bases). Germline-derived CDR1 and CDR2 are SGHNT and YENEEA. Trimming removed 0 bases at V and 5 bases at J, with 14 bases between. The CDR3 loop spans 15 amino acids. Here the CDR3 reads CASSLDGGLGDEQYF. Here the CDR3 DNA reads TGTGCCAGCAGCTTAGATGGCGGACTCGGGGACGAGCAGTACTTC.

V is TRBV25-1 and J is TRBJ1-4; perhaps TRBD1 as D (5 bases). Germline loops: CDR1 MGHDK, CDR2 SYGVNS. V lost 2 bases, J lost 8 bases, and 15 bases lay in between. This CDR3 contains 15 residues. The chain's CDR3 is CASSELLTGVEKLFF. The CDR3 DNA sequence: TGTGCCAGCAGTGAACTACTGACGGGGGTCGAAAAACTGTTTTTT.

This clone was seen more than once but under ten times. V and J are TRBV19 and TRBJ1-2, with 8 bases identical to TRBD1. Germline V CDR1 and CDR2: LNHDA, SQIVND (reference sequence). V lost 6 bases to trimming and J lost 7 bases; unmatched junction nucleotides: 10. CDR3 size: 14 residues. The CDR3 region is CASSTDRGGGGYTF. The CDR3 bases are TGTGCCAGTAGCACCGACAGGGGAGGTGGTGGCTACACCTTC.

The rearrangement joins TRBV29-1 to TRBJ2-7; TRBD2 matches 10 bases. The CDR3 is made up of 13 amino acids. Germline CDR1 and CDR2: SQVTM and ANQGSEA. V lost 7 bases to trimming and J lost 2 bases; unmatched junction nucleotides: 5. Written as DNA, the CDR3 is TGCAGCGGTGGAGCGGGAGGGACCTACGAGCAGTACTTC. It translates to CSGGAGGTYEQYF.

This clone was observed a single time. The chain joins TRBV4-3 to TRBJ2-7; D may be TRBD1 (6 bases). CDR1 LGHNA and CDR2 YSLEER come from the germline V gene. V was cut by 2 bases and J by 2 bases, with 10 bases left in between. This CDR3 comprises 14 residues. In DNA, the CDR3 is TGCGCCAGCAGCCAATCACAGGGCCCCTACGAGCAGTACTTC. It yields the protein CASSQSQGPYEQYF.

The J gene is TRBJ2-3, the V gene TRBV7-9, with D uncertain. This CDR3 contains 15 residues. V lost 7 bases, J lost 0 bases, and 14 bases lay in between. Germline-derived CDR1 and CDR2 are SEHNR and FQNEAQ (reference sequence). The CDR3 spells CASTPGRSSTDTQYF. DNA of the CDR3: TGTGCCAGCACCCCTGGCAGGTCTAGCACAGATACGCAGTATTTT.

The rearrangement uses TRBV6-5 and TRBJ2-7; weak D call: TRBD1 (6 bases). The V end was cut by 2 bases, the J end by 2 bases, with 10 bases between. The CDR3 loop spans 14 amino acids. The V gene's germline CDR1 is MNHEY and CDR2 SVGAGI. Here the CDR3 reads CASSYTEGAYEQYF. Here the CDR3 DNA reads TGTGCCAGCAGTTACACCGAGGGGGCCTACGAGCAGTACTTC.

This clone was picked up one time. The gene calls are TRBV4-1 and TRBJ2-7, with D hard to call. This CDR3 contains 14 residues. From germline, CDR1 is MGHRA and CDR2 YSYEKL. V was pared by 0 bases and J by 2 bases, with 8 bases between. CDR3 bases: TGCGCCAGCAGCCAAGATAACGGAGCCTACGAGCAGTACTTC. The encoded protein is CASSQDNGAYEQYF.

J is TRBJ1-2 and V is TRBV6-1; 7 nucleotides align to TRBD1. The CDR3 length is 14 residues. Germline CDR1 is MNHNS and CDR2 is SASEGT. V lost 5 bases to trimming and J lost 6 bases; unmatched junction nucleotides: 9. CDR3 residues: CASSLDRWGNGYTF. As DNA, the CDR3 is TGTGCCAGCAGTCTGGACAGGTGGGGCAATGGCTACACCTTC.

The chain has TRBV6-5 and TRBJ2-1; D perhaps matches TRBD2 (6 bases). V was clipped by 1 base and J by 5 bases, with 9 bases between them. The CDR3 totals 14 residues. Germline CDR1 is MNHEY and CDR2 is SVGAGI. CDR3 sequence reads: CASSYLRGDNEQFF. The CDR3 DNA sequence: TGTGCCAGCAGTTACTTGCGGGGAGACAATGAGCAGTTCTTC.

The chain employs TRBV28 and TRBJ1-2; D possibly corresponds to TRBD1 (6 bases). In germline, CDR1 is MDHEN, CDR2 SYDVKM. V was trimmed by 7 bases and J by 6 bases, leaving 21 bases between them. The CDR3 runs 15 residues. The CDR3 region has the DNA TGTGCCAGCACCCCACTGGGGGCCTCGGAACATGGCTACACCTTC. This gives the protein CASTPLGASEHGYTF.

In DNA, the CDR3 is TGTGCCAGCAGCGTAAGGGTTGGTGGTAATGAAAAACTGTTTTTT. Protein sequence: CASSVRVGGNEKLFF. V usage is TRBV9 and J usage is TRBJ1-4; D unclear. CDR3 length: 15 residues. Germline loops: CDR1 SGDLS, CDR2 YYNGEE. V dropped 1 base and J dropped 4 bases, with 11 bases sitting between them.

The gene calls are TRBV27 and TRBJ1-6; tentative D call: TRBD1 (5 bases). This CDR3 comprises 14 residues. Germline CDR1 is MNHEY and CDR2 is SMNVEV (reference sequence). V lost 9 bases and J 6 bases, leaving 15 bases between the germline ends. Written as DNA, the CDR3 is TGTGCCAGTACCGTGCGGGGGGGTAATTCACCCCTCCACTTT. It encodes CASTVRGGNSPLHF.

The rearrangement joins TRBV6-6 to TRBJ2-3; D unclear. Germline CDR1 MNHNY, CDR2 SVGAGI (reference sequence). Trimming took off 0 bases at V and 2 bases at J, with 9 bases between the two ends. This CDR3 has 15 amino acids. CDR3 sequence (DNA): TGTGCCAGCAGTTACTCCGCAGTTCCCACAGATACGCAGTATTTT. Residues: CASSYSAVPTDTQYF.

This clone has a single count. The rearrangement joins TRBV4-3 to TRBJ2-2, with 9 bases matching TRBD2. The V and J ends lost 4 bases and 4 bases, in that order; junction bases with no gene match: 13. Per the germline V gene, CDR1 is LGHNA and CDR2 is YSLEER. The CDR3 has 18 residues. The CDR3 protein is CASSLLLAGSGGTGELFF. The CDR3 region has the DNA TGCGCCAGCAGCCTCCTTCTAGCGGGGAGCGGAGGCACCGGGGAGCTGTTTTTT.

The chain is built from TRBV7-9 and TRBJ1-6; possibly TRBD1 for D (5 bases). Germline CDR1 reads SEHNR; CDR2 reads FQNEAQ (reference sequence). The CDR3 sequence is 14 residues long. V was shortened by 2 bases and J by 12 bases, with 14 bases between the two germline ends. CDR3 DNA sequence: TGTGCCAGCAGCTTACGGGGCCCGGTGGAACCCCTCCACTTT. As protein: CASSLRGPVEPLHF.

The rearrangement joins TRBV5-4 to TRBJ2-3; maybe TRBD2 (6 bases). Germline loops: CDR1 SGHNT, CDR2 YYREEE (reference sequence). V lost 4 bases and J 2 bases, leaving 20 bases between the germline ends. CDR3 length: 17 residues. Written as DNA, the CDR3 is TGTGCCAGCAGCGAACCCGGGACTTATAGTTACACAGATACGCAGTATTTT. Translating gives CASSEPGTYSYTDTQYF.

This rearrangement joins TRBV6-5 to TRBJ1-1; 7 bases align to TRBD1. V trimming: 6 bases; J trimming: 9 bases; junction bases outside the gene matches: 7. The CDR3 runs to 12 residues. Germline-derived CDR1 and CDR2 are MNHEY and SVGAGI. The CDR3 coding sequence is TGTGCCAGCAGGCTCGGGACAGAGAAAGCTTTCTTT. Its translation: CASRLGTEKAFF.

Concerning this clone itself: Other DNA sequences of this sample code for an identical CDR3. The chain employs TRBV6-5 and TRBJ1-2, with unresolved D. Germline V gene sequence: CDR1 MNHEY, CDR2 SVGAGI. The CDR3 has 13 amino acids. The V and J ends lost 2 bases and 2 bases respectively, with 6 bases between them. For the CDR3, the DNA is TGTGCCAGCAGTTACGATTCCAACTATGGCTACACCTTC. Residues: CASSYDSNYGYTF.

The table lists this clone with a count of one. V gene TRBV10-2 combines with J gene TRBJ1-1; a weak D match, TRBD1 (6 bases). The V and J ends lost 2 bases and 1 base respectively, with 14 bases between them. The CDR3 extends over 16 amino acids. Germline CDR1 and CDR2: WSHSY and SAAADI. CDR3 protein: CASSETPGHPNTEAFF. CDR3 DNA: TGCGCCAGCAGTGAGACCCCGGGACACCCGAACACTGAAGCTTTCTTT.